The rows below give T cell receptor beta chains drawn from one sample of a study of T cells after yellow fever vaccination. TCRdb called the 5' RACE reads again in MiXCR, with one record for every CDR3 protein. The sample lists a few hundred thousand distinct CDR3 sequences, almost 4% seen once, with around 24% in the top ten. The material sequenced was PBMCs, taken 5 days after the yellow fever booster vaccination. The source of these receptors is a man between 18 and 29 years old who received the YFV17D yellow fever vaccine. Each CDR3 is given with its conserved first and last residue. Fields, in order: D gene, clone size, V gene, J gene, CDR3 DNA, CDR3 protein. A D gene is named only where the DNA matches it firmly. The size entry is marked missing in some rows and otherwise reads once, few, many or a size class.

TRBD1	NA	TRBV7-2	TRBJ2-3	TGTGCCAGCAGCATCACAGGGGTTTGGTCAGATACGCAGTATTTT	CASSITGVWSDTQYF
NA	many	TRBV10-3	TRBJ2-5	TGTGCCATCAGTGACCCGGGTAGGGCGGGGGAGACCCAGTACTTC	CAISDPGRAGETQYF
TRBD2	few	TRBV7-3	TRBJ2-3	TGTGCCAGCAGCTTAGCCGCGGGGGGGCCGGATACGCAGTATTTT	CASSLAAGGPDTQYF
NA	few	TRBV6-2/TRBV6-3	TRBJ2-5	TGTGCCAGCAGTCCGAACGGGGGGCTGGTCCAAGAGACCCAGTACTTC	CASSPNGGLVQETQYF
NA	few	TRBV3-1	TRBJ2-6	TGTGCCAGCAGATTGACTCGGTCTTCTGGGGCCAACGTCCTGACTTTC	CASRLTRSSGANVLTF
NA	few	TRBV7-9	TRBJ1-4	TGTGCCAGCAGCCCTGGACAGTTTAATGAAAAACTGTTTTTT	CASSPGQFNEKLFF
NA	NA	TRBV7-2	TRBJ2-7	TGTGCCAGCAGCTTAGCTGGGGCAGGGGACCCCTACGAGCAGTACTTC	CASSLAGAGDPYEQYF
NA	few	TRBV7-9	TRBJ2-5	TGTGCCAGCAGCCATGTAGCGGTCGGAGAGACCCAGTACTTC	CASSHVAVGETQYF
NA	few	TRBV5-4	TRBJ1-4	TGTGCCAGCAGCATTGGACACCGGAGCAATGAAAAACTGTTTTTT	CASSIGHRSNEKLFF
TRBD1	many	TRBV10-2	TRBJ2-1	TGCGCCAGCAGTGACATTTCCGGGACAGGGATGGAAAATGAGCAGTTCTTC	CASSDISGTGMENEQFF
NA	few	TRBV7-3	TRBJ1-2	TGTGCCAGCAGCCTAAATCCCAGGGGTATGGGTGGCTACACCTTC	CASSLNPRGMGGYTF
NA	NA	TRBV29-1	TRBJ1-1	TGCAGCGTTGAACCCGGCGGGGCTGAAGCTTTCTTT	CSVEPGGAEAFF
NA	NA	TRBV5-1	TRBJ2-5	TGCGCCAGCAAAACCGCCCAGGCTGGAAAGCAAGAGACCCAGTACTTC	CASKTAQAGKQETQYF